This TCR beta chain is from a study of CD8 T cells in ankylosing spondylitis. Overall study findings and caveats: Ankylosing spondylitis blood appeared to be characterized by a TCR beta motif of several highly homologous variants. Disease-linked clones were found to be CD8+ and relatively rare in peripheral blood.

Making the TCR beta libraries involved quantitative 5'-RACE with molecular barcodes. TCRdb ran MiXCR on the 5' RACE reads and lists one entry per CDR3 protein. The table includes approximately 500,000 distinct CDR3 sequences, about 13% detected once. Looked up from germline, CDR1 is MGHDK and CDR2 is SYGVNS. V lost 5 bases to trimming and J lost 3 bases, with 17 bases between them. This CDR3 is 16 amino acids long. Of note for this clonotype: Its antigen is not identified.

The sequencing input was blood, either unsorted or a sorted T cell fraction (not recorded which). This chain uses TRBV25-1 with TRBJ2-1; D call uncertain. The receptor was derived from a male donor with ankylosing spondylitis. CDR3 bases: TGTGCCAGCAGTTTTCACCTCGGACGGAACTACAATGAGCAGTTCTTC. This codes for CASSFHLGRNYNEQFF.